This T cell receptor beta chain is drawn from a study of T cells after yellow fever vaccination. Regarding the study as a whole: Weaker, the secondary response peaked sooner, at day 5 versus 15.

The V end was cut by 1 base, the J end by 5 bases, with 14 bases between. Per germline, CDR1 MGHRA and CDR2 YSYEKL. The CDR3 spans 16 residues. This clonotype was observed many times. Its target is unknown. A single record per CDR3 protein comes from TCRdb applying MiXCR to the 5' RACE reads. The sample has 100,000 to 150,000 distinct CDR3 sequences, 7.4% seen once; the top ten hold around 2.5%. This TCR came from a man between 18 and 29 years old who received the YFV17D yellow fever vaccine. The chain couples TRBV4-1 to TRBJ2-2, with D perhaps TRBD1 or TRBD2 (5 bases each). Sample: CD4+ T cells sorted from PBMCs, taken 9 to 10 days after the first yellow fever vaccination. CDR3 in amino acids: CASSQVVRGRTGELFF. The CDR3 DNA reads as TGCGCCAGCAGCCAAGTAGTGAGGGGTAGGACCGGGGAGCTGTTTTTT.